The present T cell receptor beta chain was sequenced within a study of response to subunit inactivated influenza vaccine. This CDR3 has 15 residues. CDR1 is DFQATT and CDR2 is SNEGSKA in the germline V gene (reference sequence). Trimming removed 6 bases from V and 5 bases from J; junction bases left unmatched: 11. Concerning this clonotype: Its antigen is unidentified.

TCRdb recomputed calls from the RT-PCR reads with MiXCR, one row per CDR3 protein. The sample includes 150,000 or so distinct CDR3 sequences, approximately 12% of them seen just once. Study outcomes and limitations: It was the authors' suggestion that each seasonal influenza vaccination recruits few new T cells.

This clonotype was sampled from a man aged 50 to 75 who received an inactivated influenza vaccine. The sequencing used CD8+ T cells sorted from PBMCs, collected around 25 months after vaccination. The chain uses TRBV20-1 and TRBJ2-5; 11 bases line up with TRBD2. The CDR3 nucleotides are TGCAGTGCGCGACCCCCTAGCGGGGGGAGGGAGACCCAGTACTTC. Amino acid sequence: CSARPPSGGRETQYF.